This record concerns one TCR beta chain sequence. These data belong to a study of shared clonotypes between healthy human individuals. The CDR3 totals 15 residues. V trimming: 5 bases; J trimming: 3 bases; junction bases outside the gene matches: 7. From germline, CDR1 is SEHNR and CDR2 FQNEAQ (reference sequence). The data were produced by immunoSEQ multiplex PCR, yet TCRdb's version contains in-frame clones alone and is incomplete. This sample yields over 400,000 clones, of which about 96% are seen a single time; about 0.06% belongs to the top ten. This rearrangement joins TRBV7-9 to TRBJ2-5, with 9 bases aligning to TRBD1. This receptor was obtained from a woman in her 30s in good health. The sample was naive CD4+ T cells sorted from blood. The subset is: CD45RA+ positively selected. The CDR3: CASSRLGQGEETQYF. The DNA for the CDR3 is TGTGCCAGCAGCCGCTTGGGACAGGGTGAAGAGACCCAGTACTTC.